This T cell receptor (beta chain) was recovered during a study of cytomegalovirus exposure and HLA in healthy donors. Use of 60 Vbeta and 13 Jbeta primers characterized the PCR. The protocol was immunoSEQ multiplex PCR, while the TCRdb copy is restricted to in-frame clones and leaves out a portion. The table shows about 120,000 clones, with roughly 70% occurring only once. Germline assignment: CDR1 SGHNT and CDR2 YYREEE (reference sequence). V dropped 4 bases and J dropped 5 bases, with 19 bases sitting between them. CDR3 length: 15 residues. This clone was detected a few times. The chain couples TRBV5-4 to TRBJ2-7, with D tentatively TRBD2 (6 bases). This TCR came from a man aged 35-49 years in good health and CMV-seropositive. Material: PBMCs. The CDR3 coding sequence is TGTGCCAGCAGCCACCCAGGGACTCTTGGTCACGAGCAGTACTTC. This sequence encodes CASSHPGTLGHEQYF.